The source of this T cell receptor (beta chain) is a study of metastatic and nonmetastatic thyroid tumors (dated by TCRdb to 2019 to 2021). Describing the broader study: The researchers compared repertoires between peripheral blood samples and tumor or nodule tissue samples from patients with malignant or benign thyroid disease. On the study overall, not on this receptor specifically: In both blood and tumor samples, TCR beta diversity was reported to be significantly higher in malignant tumors than in benign nodules.

No patient had received any treatment before thyroid surgery. Using T-cell receptor beta sequencing, the study looked back at clinical samples from patients collected from about 2012 to 2018. Libraries came from PCR. Sequencing was carried out with an Illumina HiSeq 4000. High-throughput sequencing was used to profile the TCR beta-chain CDR3 region of every patient. In the authors' own workflow: A classifier to discriminate distant-metastatic papillary thyroid cancer patients was built from CDR3 differences across clinicopathological groups. To measure repertoire diversity the researchers used the Shannon index, while the Morisita-Horn index served to gauge how similar the tumor and blood repertoires were. The public reads were quality trimmed at Q25 with fastp and then assembled into clones with MiXCR by TCRdb, keeping productive beta chains. In this record, the V and J calls reflect TCRdb's handling and not the investigators' own analysis. Present in this sample are more than 15,000 clones, roughly 22% of which were seen just once. Around 8.1% of the sample comes from the top ten.

The CDR3 contains 12 residues, cysteine and phenylalanine counted. This entry keeps only the CDR3 DNA: 36 bases, framed from base 1. CDR1 DFQATT and CDR2 SNEGSKA were looked up in the germline V gene (reference sequence). Germline trimming: 5 bases from V, 8 bases from J; junction bases outside gene matches: 6. Based on its abundance in the sample, this clone is medium-sized (0.01 to 0.1%). Its antigen has not been determined. Base qualities are not provided; no much larger clone lies one nucleotide away. In this chain, TRBV20-1 is recombined with TRBJ1-2, and TRBD1 matches 9 of the central bases. What was sequenced was adjacent normal tissue. The clonotype comes from a female donor with papillary thyroid cancer or a benign thyroid nodule (not recorded which). Some clones in this sample may be carry-over from other donors' samples. The DNA sequence reads TGCAGTGCTCAACGGACAGGGGAAGGCTACACCTTC. Its protein product is CSAQRTGEGYTF.